The 20 T cell receptor beta chains below come from one sample, sequenced in a study of control samples from healthy donors and cancer patients. This table comes from immunoSEQ multiplex PCR, and its TCRdb copy is limited to in-frame clones, with some not included. The sample includes 150,000 to 160,000 clones, around 95% of them seen just once. The sequenced sample was blood. These receptors were taken from a middle-aged man in good health.

The chain couples TRBV19 to TRBJ1-5; D perhaps matches TRBD1 (5 bases). The V gene's germline CDR1 is LNHDA and CDR2 SQIVND (reference sequence). The CDR3 contains 14 residues. Trimming removed 5 bases from V and 1 base from J, with 9 bases in between. Written as DNA, the CDR3 is TGTGCCAGTAGTTGGGGGAACAGCAATCAGCCCCAGCATTTT. Its translation is CASSWGNSNQPQHF.

The chain is built from TRBV2 and TRBJ1-2; TRBD1 is a possible D gene (6 bases). V lost 6 bases and J lost 8, with 10 bases in between. There are 11 residues in the CDR3. Germline CDR1 SNHLY, CDR2 FYNNEI. This CDR3 reads CASRDSFGYTF. Written as DNA, the CDR3 is TGTGCCAGCAGGGACAGTTTCGGCTACACCTTC.

The chain recombines TRBV18 with TRBJ1-4; 10 positions agree with TRBD1. The CDR3 is made up of 16 amino acids. Germline V gene sequence: CDR1 KGHSH, CDR2 LQKENI. V trimming: 4 bases; J trimming: 6 bases; junction bases outside the gene matches: 8. As DNA, the CDR3 is TGTGCCAGCTCACGGGACAGGGGCCTATCCGATGAAAAACTGTTTTTT. It translates to CASSRDRGLSDEKLFF.

This clone was counted once. The chain couples TRBV4-1 to TRBJ2-6; a weak D match, TRBD1 (6 bases). Trimming shortened V by 1 base and J by 4 bases, and 11 bases separated the two germline ends. The CDR3 length is 16 residues. Germline V lookup: CDR1 MGHRA, CDR2 YSYEKL. CDR3 bases: TGCGCCAGCAGCCAAGGAACAGGGATCGGGGCCAACGTCCTGACTTTC. Its protein product is CASSQGTGIGANVLTF.

The chain joins TRBV19 to TRBJ1-2; D not resolved. The length of the CDR3 is 15 residues. Per the germline V gene, CDR1 is LNHDA and CDR2 is SQIVND (reference sequence). Between the trimmed V and J ends, which lost 8 bases and 7 bases, there was a span of 23 bases. CDR3 DNA sequence: TGTGCCAGTTCCGCCGGGCCACCAATAGATGGTGGCTACACCTTC. Translating gives CASSAGPPIDGGYTF.

The J gene is TRBJ1-2, the V gene TRBV18; 7 nucleotides match TRBD1. The CDR3 consists of 16 residues. V shed 4 bases and J 8 bases; nucleotides not matched to a gene: 16. Germline-derived CDR1 and CDR2 are KGHSH and LQKENI. CDR3 nucleotides: TGTGCCAGCTCACGAATCGGACAGGCGGAAAGTCAGGGCTACACCTTC. Its protein product is CASSRIGQAESQGYTF.

The chain combines TRBV27 with TRBJ2-7, with D tentatively TRBD1 (6 bases). This CDR3 spans 14 amino acids. V was cut by 6 bases and J by 4 bases, with 16 bases left in between. Germline-derived CDR1 and CDR2 are MNHEY and SMNVEV (reference sequence). CDR3 coding DNA: TGTGCCAGCAGCAGAGACAGGCTGGGGTACGAGCAGTACTTC. Amino acids: CASSRDRLGYEQYF.

The J gene is TRBJ1-2, the V gene TRBV6-5; 8 nucleotides line up with TRBD1. The CDR3 is made up of 15 amino acids. The germline V gene has CDR1 MNHEY and CDR2 SVGAGI. V lost 5 bases, J lost 8 bases, and 13 bases stayed unmatched. Here the CDR3 reads CASSHRTGNLMGYTF. The CDR3 DNA is TGTGCCAGCAGTCATAGGACAGGGAACCTTATGGGCTACACCTTC.

This sequence joins TRBV27 and TRBJ2-7, with D perhaps assigned TRBD1 or TRBD2 (5 bases each). The V gene lost 6 bases and the J gene lost 2 bases, with 11 bases spanning the gap. Per the germline V gene, CDR1 is MNHEY and CDR2 is SMNVEV (reference sequence). The CDR3 is 13 residues long. The chain's CDR3 is CASRGDGAYEQYF. CDR3 coding DNA: TGTGCCAGCAGAGGGGACGGAGCCTACGAGCAGTACTTC.

This chain links TRBV2 with TRBJ2-7; D is possibly TRBD1 or TRBD2 (5 bases each). Germline CDR1 reads SNHLY; CDR2 reads FYNNEI. This CDR3 contains 15 residues. The V end lost 1 base, the J end lost 7 bases, and 17 bases lay between the germline ends. The CDR3 bases are TGTGCCAGCAGTGAAGAGGGGTCCAGAGGGGCGGAGCAGTACTTC. It encodes CASSEEGSRGAEQYF. The variable domain in full, with the rest retrieved from reference TRBV2 and TRBJ2-7, is EPEVTQTPSHQVTQMGQEVILRCVPISNHLYFYWYRQILGQKVEFLVSFYNNEISEKSEIFDDQFSVERPDGSNFTLKIRSTKLEDSAMYFCASSEEGSRGAEQYFGPGTRLTVT.

The gene calls are TRBV28 and TRBJ2-1; TRBD2 matches at 9 bases. The V gene's germline CDR1 is MDHEN and CDR2 SYDVKM. This CDR3 region has 16 residues. Unmatched junction bases numbered 7, after V lost 5 bases and J lost 2 bases. CDR3 loop: CASSPTTSGPYNEQFF. The CDR3 DNA reads TGTGCCAGCAGTCCTACGACTAGCGGACCCTACAATGAGCAGTTCTTC.

This chain joins TRBV9 and TRBJ1-4; the match to TRBD1 covers 12 bases. The CDR3 covers 16 residues. Trimming cost V 4 bases and J 6 bases; bases outside gene matches: 7. Germline lookup yields CDR1 SGDLS and CDR2 YYNGEE. Here the CDR3 reads CASSPVGTGGDEKLFF. In DNA, the CDR3 is TGTGCCAGCAGCCCCGTCGGGACAGGGGGCGATGAAAAACTGTTTTTT.

This chain joins TRBV10-3 and TRBJ1-1; no firm D call. CDR1 and CDR2 (germline): ENHRY, SYGVKD. The V end lost 3 bases, the J end lost 4 bases, and 12 bases lay between the germline ends. This CDR3 contains 14 residues. The CDR3 nucleotides are TGTGCCATCAGTGAAGGTGGTGTCAGCACTGAAGCTTTCTTT. It is translated as CAISEGGVSTEAFF.

The J gene is TRBJ1-5, the V gene TRBV10-3; 7 bases are a match to TRBD1. CDR1 is ENHRY, CDR2 SYGVKD, per germline. After removal of 5 bases from V and 7 bases from J, the junction contained 14 bases not matched to a gene. There are 16 residues in the CDR3. CDR3 nucleotides: TGTGCCATCAGTTCCTCTCAGGGGCCAGGGGGGCAGCCCCAGCATTTT. Protein sequence: CAISSSQGPGGQPQHF.

The V and J genes are TRBV7-9 and TRBJ1-2; the D is unclear. CDR1 and CDR2 from the germline V gene are SEHNR and FQNEAQ (reference sequence). CDR3 length: 14 residues. The germline V and J ends were trimmed by 2 bases and 8 bases, with 15 bases remaining between them. The CDR3 DNA is TGTGCCAGCAGCTTAACTACGAGGGAGTGGGGCTACACCTTC. Residues: CASSLTTREWGYTF.

This chain joins TRBV30 and TRBJ1-2, with a possible D match to TRBD1 (5 bases). This CDR3 comprises 13 residues. V was cut by 1 base and J by 8 bases, with 14 bases left in between. Germline V gene lookup returns CDR1 GTSNPN and CDR2 SVGIG (reference sequence). CDR3 coding DNA: TGTGCCTGGAGTGAATCAGGGTGGGACGGCTACACCTTC. Translated: CAWSESGWDGYTF.

The chain joins TRBV6-5 to TRBJ1-5; maybe TRBD1 (5 bases). This CDR3 has 15 residues. Per germline, CDR1 MNHEY and CDR2 SVGAGI. Trimming took 6 bases from V and 7 from J, leaving 19 bases between them. This chain's CDR3 is CASRAEPGGPQPQHF. DNA of the CDR3: TGTGCCAGCAGAGCGGAACCTGGGGGACCCCAGCCCCAGCATTTT.

Here the CDR3 reads CASSQGGGRDTEAFF. CDR3 bases: TGTGCCAGCAGTCAGGGCGGGGGACGAGACACTGAAGCTTTCTTT. The V and J genes are TRBV6-2 or TRBV6-3 and TRBJ1-1; D is perhaps TRBD1 (5 bases). CDR3 length: 15 amino acids. Trimming removed 5 bases at V and 3 bases at J, with 16 bases between. Germline values: CDR1 MNHEY, CDR2 SVGEGT.

This clone was counted between two and nine times. The chain has TRBV5-6 and TRBJ2-7; 7 positions agree with TRBD1. V lost 5 bases, J lost 9 bases, and 17 bases stayed unmatched. In germline, CDR1 is SGHDT, CDR2 YYEEEE. CDR3 size: 15 residues. CDR3 loop: CASSQDRIKSEGQYF. CDR3 DNA: TGTGCCAGCAGTCAGGACAGGATCAAATCCGAAGGGCAGTACTTC.

The rearrangement links TRBV4-1 to TRBJ2-7, with TRBD2 matching over 8 bases. J lost 3 bases, V lost 1 base, and 2 bases had no gene match. The CDR3 has 14 residues. The V gene's germline CDR1 is MGHRA and CDR2 YSYEKL. The CDR3 reads CASSQVAGNYEQYF. The CDR3 nucleotides are TGCGCCAGCAGCCAAGTAGCGGGGAACTACGAGCAGTACTTC.